This T cell receptor beta chain is from a study of blood T cells in healthy people across ages. For the second PCR, which ran for about 6 to 11 cycles, a sample-barcoded 5' primer and a J-beta primer mix were used. A template-switch adaptor that had 12 random nucleotides put a tag on each cDNA molecule. Every sample returned 2.5 million or more CDR3-containing paired-end reads. Each CDR3 protein is one row after TCRdb ran MiXCR on the 5' RACE reads. This sample has about 570,000 distinct CDR3 sequences, with about a quarter found just once. Study conclusions and caveats: More naive CD4+ cells and higher diversity marked long-lived donors relative to aged donors.

In regard to this clonotype: Its cognate antigen is unknown.

These records were also assigned to another study, of T cells of mothers and their children. According to that study: Barcodes for each sample and 2-4 random nucleotides were added by the M1S primer used in the second PCR.

Sequenced sample: blood. The clonotype was recovered from a boy aged 2-15 years in good health.

Here the CDR3 DNA reads TGTGCCAGCAGCCCGGGTCGGGGGACGAACACTGAAGCTTTCTTT. It encodes CASSPGRGTNTEAFF. The chain links TRBV7-9 to TRBJ1-1; D perhaps matches TRBD1 (5 bases). CDR1 and CDR2 (germline): SEHNR, FQNEAQ (reference sequence). The CDR3 has 15 amino acids. V was clipped by 5 bases and J by 1 base, with 14 bases between them. The full variable domain, in which reference TRBV7-9 and TRBJ1-1 provide the parts outside the CDR3, is DTGVSQNPRHKITKRGQNVTFRCDPISEHNRLYWYRQTLGQGPEFLTYFQNEAQLEKSRLLSDRFSAERPKGSFSTLEIQRTEQGDSAMYLCASSPGRGTNTEAFFGQGTRLTVV.